Detailed here is one T cell receptor beta chain. Germline V CDR1 and CDR2: SGHDN, FVKESK. V shed 5 bases, J shed 9 bases, and the junction held 14 bases outside the gene matches. The CDR3 is 16 amino acids. Division of CD4+ cells produced a CD45RA+ naive subset and a CD45RA-negative memory subset. The data stem from a study of shared clonotypes between healthy human individuals. Data came from immunoSEQ multiplex PCR; TCRdb stores just in-frame clones and leaves some out. There are approximately 620,000 clones in the sample; around 97% occur only once, and approximately 0.057% lies in the top ten. The clonotype originates from a woman in her twenties or thirties in good health. The rearrangement links TRBV14 to TRBJ2-1, with TRBD2 matching over 9 bases. The sequencing input was naive CD4+ T cells sorted from blood. Subset denoted: CD45RA+ positively selected. The CDR3 loop reads CASSDSLGAGGAEQFF. The CDR3 bases are TGTGCCAGCAGCGACTCCTTAGGGGCGGGAGGGGCTGAGCAGTTCTTC.